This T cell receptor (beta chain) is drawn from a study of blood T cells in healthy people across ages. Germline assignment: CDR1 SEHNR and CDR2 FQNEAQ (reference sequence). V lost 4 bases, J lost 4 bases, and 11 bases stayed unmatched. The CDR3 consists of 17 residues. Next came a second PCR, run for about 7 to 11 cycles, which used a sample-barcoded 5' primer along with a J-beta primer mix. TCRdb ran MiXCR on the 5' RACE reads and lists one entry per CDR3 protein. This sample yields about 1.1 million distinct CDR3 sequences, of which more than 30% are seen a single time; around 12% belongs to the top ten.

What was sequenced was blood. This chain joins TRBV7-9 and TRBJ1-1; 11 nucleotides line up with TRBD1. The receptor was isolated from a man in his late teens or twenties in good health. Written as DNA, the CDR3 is TGTGCCAGCAGCTCCTCCGGGACAGGGGGACCGTTCACTGAAGCTTTCTTT. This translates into CASSSSGTGGPFTEAFF.